These 19 T cell receptor beta chains were all obtained from the same sample, sequenced in a study of shared clonotypes between healthy human individuals. This table comes from immunoSEQ multiplex PCR, and its TCRdb copy is limited to in-frame clones, with some not included. The data contain around 1.1 million clones, about 84% of them singletons. Sequences were obtained from memory CD4+ T cells from PBMCs. The subset was: CD45RA-negative fraction. These TCRs come from a man between 18 and 35 years old in good health. Some clones in this sample may be carry-over from other donors' samples.

The chain employs TRBV10-3 and TRBJ2-7; D is unclear. Trimming pared 5 bases from V and 7 bases from J, leaving 15 bases between. Germline V gene data show CDR1 as ENHRY and CDR2 as SYGVKD. The CDR3 totals 13 residues. The CDR3 region is CAISPRGVWEQYF. The CDR3 DNA follows: TGTGCCATCAGTCCCCGCGGTGTTTGGGAGCAGTACTTC.

The rearrangement links TRBV5-4 to TRBJ1-1, with TRBD1 as a possible D gene (6 bases). Trimming took 5 bases from V and 0 from J, leaving 20 bases between them. CDR1 SGHNT and CDR2 YYREEE come from the germline V gene (reference sequence). The CDR3 extends over 17 amino acids. The CDR3 DNA reads TGTGCCAGCAGTCCACGGGGGGGGGCCGTTGTGAACACTGAAGCTTTCTTT. Translation: CASSPRGGAVVNTEAFF. Full variable domain (outside the CDR3, taken from reference TRBV5-4 and TRBJ1-1): ETGVTQSPTHLIKTRGQQVTLRCSSQSGHNTVSWYQQALGQGPQFIFQYYREEENGRGNFPPRFSGLQFPNYSSELNVNALELDDSALYLCASSPRGGAVVNTEAFFGQGTRLTVV.

The rearrangement joins TRBV7-8 to TRBJ2-1; possible D gene TRBD1, 6 bases. Trimming shortened V by 7 bases and J by 6 bases, and 13 bases separated the two germline ends. Germline values: CDR1 SGHVS, CDR2 FQNEAQ. The CDR3 has 13 amino acids. The CDR3 DNA reads as TGTGCCAGCAACCTACAGGACAGCAATGAGCAGTTCTTC. It yields the protein CASNLQDSNEQFF.

The CDR3 reads CASSWVGGVYNEQFF. In DNA form, the CDR3 reads TGTGCCAGCAGCTGGGTGGGAGGGGTATACAATGAGCAGTTCTTC. The rearrangement joins TRBV5-4 to TRBJ2-1, with 7 bases that match TRBD2. The V gene end was trimmed by 3 bases and the J gene end by 4 bases; junction bases not matched to a gene: 7. CDR3 length: 15 amino acids. Per germline, CDR1 SGHNT and CDR2 YYREEE (reference sequence).

The gene calls are TRBV6-1 and TRBJ1-5; D perhaps matches TRBD1 (5 bases). The CDR3 contains 13 residues. The ends were cut back, 8 bases at V and 3 bases at J, with 11 bases in the middle. The germline V gene has CDR1 MNHNS and CDR2 SASEGT. The CDR3 coding sequence is TGTGCCAGCGTTCGGGGCTTCAATCAGCCCCAGCATTTT. Protein: CASVRGFNQPQHF.

This clone was recorded a few times. The CDR3 sequence: CASSAQGVSNEQFF. The CDR3 region has the DNA TGTGCCAGCAGTGCCCAGGGTGTCAGCAATGAGCAGTTCTTC. The rearrangement joins TRBV2 to TRBJ2-1, with D perhaps TRBD1 (5 bases). Looked up from germline, CDR1 is SNHLY and CDR2 is FYNNEI. The germline V and J ends were trimmed by 4 bases and 6 bases, with 13 bases remaining between them. The CDR3 length is 14 residues.

The J gene is TRBJ2-7, the V gene TRBV5-1, with D unresolved. Germline V CDR1 and CDR2: SGHRS, YFSETQ. The CDR3 has 13 amino acids. Trimming took 4 bases from V and 0 from J, leaving 8 bases between them. The CDR3: CASSATNSYEQYF. The CDR3 bases are TGCGCCAGCAGCGCGACAAACTCCTACGAGCAGTACTTC.

The chain uses TRBV6-6 and TRBJ2-3; no firm D call. In germline, CDR1 is MNHNY, CDR2 SVGAGI (reference sequence). Trimming cost V 8 bases and J 2 bases, with 11 bases left between them. This CDR3 is built from 13 residues. CDR3 loop: CASGVPPTDTQYF. The DNA for the CDR3 is TGTGCCAGCGGGGTTCCACCCACAGATACGCAGTATTTT.

This chain connects TRBV28 to TRBJ2-7, with 8 bases fitting TRBD1. J lost 3 bases, V lost 5 bases, and 6 bases had no gene match. The CDR3 has 14 residues. From germline, CDR1 is MDHEN and CDR2 SYDVKM. CDR3 region: CASSTRTGNYEQYF. The CDR3, as DNA: TGTGCCAGCAGTACACGGACAGGGAACTACGAGCAGTACTTC.

This sequence joins TRBV5-1 and TRBJ1-1; no reliable D call. Trimming removed 2 bases at V and 4 bases at J, with 15 bases between. The CDR3 is 15 residues long. CDR1 SGHRS and CDR2 YFSETQ come from the germline V gene. CDR3 sequence: CASSLGIQWGTEAFF. The CDR3 DNA follows: TGCGCCAGCAGCTTAGGCATCCAATGGGGCACTGAAGCTTTCTTT.

This clone was detected a few times. This chain links TRBV28 with TRBJ1-4; no clear D. Germline-derived CDR1 and CDR2 are MDHEN and SYDVKM. The length of the CDR3 is 15 residues. V was trimmed by 3 bases and J by 4 bases, leaving 12 bases between them. DNA of the CDR3: TGTGCCAGCAGTTTGTCCGGCAGTCTTAATGAAAAACTGTTTTTT. Its protein product is CASSLSGSLNEKLFF.

The chain has TRBV6-5 and TRBJ1-1, with D maybe TRBD1 (6 bases). Trimming removed 5 bases from V and 1 base from J, with 11 bases in between. Germline loops: CDR1 MNHEY, CDR2 SVGAGI. The CDR3 extends over 14 amino acids. The CDR3 bases are TGTGCCAGCAGTAAACCGGGACAGAACACTGAAGCTTTCTTT. Translating it yields CASSKPGQNTEAFF.

A single count supports this clone. This chain links TRBV6-5 with TRBJ2-5, with D unclear. The ends were cut back, 0 bases at V and 2 bases at J, with 13 bases in the middle. CDR1 and CDR2 (germline): MNHEY, SVGAGI. This CDR3 comprises 16 residues. The CDR3 is CASSYSRYPRQETQYF. CDR3 nucleotides: TGTGCCAGCAGTTACTCTCGCTATCCGAGACAAGAGACCCAGTACTTC.

This clone was observed once. The CDR3 spells CASDSGQLNEKLFF. The CDR3 nucleotides read TGTGCCAGCGATTCTGGACAGTTAAATGAAAAACTGTTTTTT. V usage is TRBV6-1 and J usage is TRBJ1-4, with D perhaps matching TRBD1 (6 bases). V was clipped by 8 bases and J by 5 bases, with 15 bases between them. CDR3 length: 14 residues. The germline V gene has CDR1 MNHNS and CDR2 SASEGT.

The V and J genes are TRBV30 and TRBJ1-1; unclear D gene. The germline gives CDR1 GTSNPN, CDR2 SVGIG (reference sequence). The length of the CDR3 is 12 residues. Trimming shortened V by 5 bases and J by 3 bases, and 10 bases separated the two germline ends. CDR3 DNA: TGTGCCTGGTCCAGAGAGTACACTGAAGCTTTCTTT. Translation gives CAWSREYTEAFF. The full variable domain, rest sourced from reference TRBV30 and TRBJ1-1, is SQTIHQWPATLVQPVGSPLSLECTVEGTSNPNLYWYRQAAGRGLQLLFYSVGIGQISSEVPQNLSASRPQDRQFILSSKKLLLSDSGFYLCAWSREYTEAFFGQGTRLTVV.

V gene TRBV7-9 combines with J gene TRBJ2-7; unclear D gene. The CDR3 contains 14 residues. V was trimmed by 4 bases and J by 4 bases, leaving 14 bases between them. Germline lookup yields CDR1 SEHNR and CDR2 FQNEAQ (reference sequence). The CDR3 here is CASSSPRSRYEQYF. The CDR3 DNA is TGTGCCAGCAGCTCCCCGCGGTCACGATACGAGCAGTACTTC. The variable domain in full, with the rest retrieved from reference TRBV7-9 and TRBJ2-7, is DTGVSQNPRHKITKRGQNVTFRCDPISEHNRLYWYRQTLGQGPEFLTYFQNEAQLEKSRLLSDRFSAERPKGSFSTLEIQRTEQGDSAMYLCASSSPRSRYEQYFGPGTRLTVT.

This clone was seen a few times. The chain carries TRBV5-1 and TRBJ2-3, with D uncertain. Trimming shortened V by 1 base and J by 1 base, and 4 bases separated the two germline ends. Germline V gives CDR1 SGHRS, CDR2 YFSETQ. The CDR3 loop spans 13 amino acids. The CDR3 is CASSLMGTDTQYF. The DNA for the CDR3 is TGCGCCAGCAGCTTGATGGGCACAGATACGCAGTATTTT. Supplemented by reference TRBV5-1 and TRBJ2-3, the full variable domain reads KAGVTQTPRYLIKTRGQQVTLSCSPISGHRSVSWYQQTPGQGLQFLFEYFSETQRNKGNFPGRFSGRQFSNSRSEMNVSTLELGDSALYLCASSLMGTDTQYFGPGTRLTVL.

This clone has more than one count but fewer than ten. V is TRBV7-3 and J is TRBJ2-1, with D possibly being TRBD2 (7 bases). This CDR3 is 15 amino acids long. Germline V gene data show CDR1 as SGHTA and CDR2 as FQGTGA. Deletions cut 0 bases from V and 6 bases from J, with 12 bases between. CDR3: CASSLTRGAGNEQFF. CDR3 nucleotides: TGTGCCAGCAGCTTAACCCGGGGGGCCGGCAATGAGCAGTTCTTC.

This clone was recorded only once. V usage is TRBV29-1 and J usage is TRBJ2-1; tentative D call: TRBD2 (5 bases). The CDR3 totals 14 residues. From germline, CDR1 is SQVTM and CDR2 ANQGSEA. Trimming pared 8 bases from V and 4 bases from J, leaving 18 bases between. In nucleotides, the CDR3 is TGCAGCTCGCAGCGGATTGGGGTTTACAATGAGCAGTTCTTC. Its translation is CSSQRIGVYNEQFF.